A selection of T cell receptor beta chains follows, all from one sample in a study of CD8 T cells in ankylosing spondylitis. TCRdb recomputed calls from the 5' RACE reads with MiXCR, one row per CDR3 protein. The table has more than 300,000 distinct CDR3 sequences, 11% seen once. The sequenced sample consisted of blood, either unsorted or a sorted T cell fraction (not recorded which). These receptors were collected from a female donor with ankylosing spondylitis or in good health (not recorded which). Each CDR3 is given with its conserved first and last residue. Each record gives: D gene, clone size, J gene, V gene, CDR3 protein, CDR3 DNA. D genes are given only for firm matches. The size field is filled for only some rows; it gives once, few, many or a size class.

d_call: TRBD1
clone_size: few
j_call: TRBJ1-4
v_call: TRBV6-5
cdr3_aa: CASSYGGTGAEKLFF
cdr3_nt: TGTGCCAGCAGTTATGGGGGGACAGGGGCTGAAAAACTGTTTTTT

d_call: .
clone_size: many
j_call: TRBJ1-2
v_call: TRBV12-3/TRBV12-4
cdr3_aa: CASTPTVRPRNGYTF
cdr3_nt: TGTGCCAGCACCCCCACGGTGCGTCCACGGAATGGCTACACCTTC

d_call: TRBD2
clone_size: many
j_call: TRBJ2-2
v_call: TRBV7-8
cdr3_aa: CASSGRTVIKSGSNTGELFF
cdr3_nt: TGTGCCAGCAGCGGTAGGACAGTCATTAAGAGCGGGAGTAACACCGGGGAGCTGTTTTTT

d_call: TRBD2
clone_size: many
j_call: TRBJ2-1
v_call: TRBV20-1
cdr3_aa: CSAGLADYNEQFF
cdr3_nt: TGCAGTGCGGGCCTAGCGGATTACAATGAGCAGTTCTTC

d_call: .
clone_size: few
j_call: TRBJ2-3
v_call: TRBV4-1
cdr3_aa: CASSPRDISSTDTQYF
cdr3_nt: TGCGCCAGCAGTCCCCGGGACATCTCTAGCACAGATACGCAGTATTTT

d_call: TRBD2
clone_size: .
j_call: TRBJ2-1
v_call: TRBV4-2
cdr3_aa: CASSQRIGFSGIDNEQFF
cdr3_nt: TGTGCCAGCAGCCAAAGAATAGGTTTTAGCGGGATTGACAATGAGCAGTTCTTC

d_call: TRBD2
clone_size: .
j_call: TRBJ2-5
v_call: TRBV7-2
cdr3_aa: CASSPSVGTRETQYF
cdr3_nt: TGTGCCAGCAGCCCATCCGTGGGGACTAGAGAGACCCAGTACTTC

d_call: .
clone_size: many
j_call: TRBJ2-1
v_call: TRBV2
cdr3_aa: CASSDYSNPKDNEQFF
cdr3_nt: TGTGCCAGCAGTGACTACAGTAACCCCAAGGACAATGAGCAGTTCTTC

d_call: .
clone_size: many
j_call: TRBJ1-4
v_call: TRBV7-2
cdr3_aa: CASSRVATNEKLFF
cdr3_nt: TGTGCCAGCAGCCGTGTTGCAACTAATGAAAAACTGTTTTTT

d_call: .
clone_size: many
j_call: TRBJ2-3
v_call: TRBV24-1
cdr3_aa: CATSDLSSPSYTDTQYF
cdr3_nt: TGTGCCACCAGTGATTTGAGCAGCCCCAGCTACACAGATACGCAGTATTTT

d_call: TRBD1
clone_size: many
j_call: TRBJ2-7
v_call: TRBV28
cdr3_aa: CASSSQTGTVVYEQYF
cdr3_nt: TGTGCCAGCAGTTCGCAAACCGGGACAGTTGTCTACGAGCAGTACTTC

d_call: TRBD1
clone_size: many
j_call: TRBJ1-1
v_call: TRBV5-1
cdr3_aa: CASSSRGQGGTEAFF
cdr3_nt: TGCGCCAGCAGCTCCCGGGGACAGGGAGGCACTGAAGCTTTCTTT

d_call: .
clone_size: .
j_call: TRBJ1-1
v_call: TRBV5-1
cdr3_aa: CASSLFGRENTEAFF
cdr3_nt: TGCGCCAGCAGCTTGTTCGGCAGGGAGAACACTGAAGCTTTCTTT

d_call: .
clone_size: many
j_call: TRBJ1-5
v_call: TRBV5-6
cdr3_aa: CASSLGGYSNQPQHF
cdr3_nt: TGTGCCAGCAGCCTGGGGGGATATAGCAATCAGCCCCAGCATTTT

d_call: .
clone_size: many
j_call: TRBJ1-4
v_call: TRBV29-1
cdr3_aa: CSVMESNEGLFF
cdr3_nt: TGCAGCGTCATGGAATCTAATGAAGGGCTGTTTTTT

d_call: TRBD1
clone_size: .
j_call: TRBJ2-3
v_call: TRBV5-1
cdr3_aa: CASSLGQGAGSTDTQYF
cdr3_nt: TGCGCCAGCAGCTTGGGGCAGGGGGCAGGTAGCACAGATACGCAGTATTTT

d_call: .
clone_size: few
j_call: TRBJ1-5
v_call: TRBV20-1
cdr3_aa: CSARDEFRGNVYSNQPQHF
cdr3_nt: TGCAGTGCTAGAGATGAGTTCAGGGGAAACGTCTATAGCAATCAGCCCCAGCATTTT

d_call: TRBD1
clone_size: many
j_call: TRBJ2-5
v_call: TRBV27
cdr3_aa: CASSLRTGGRETQYF
cdr3_nt: TGTGCCAGCAGTTTACGGACAGGGGGCAGGGAGACCCAGTACTTC

d_call: .
clone_size: few
j_call: TRBJ2-7
v_call: TRBV12-3/TRBV12-4
cdr3_aa: CASSGRSGTLGEQYF
cdr3_nt: TGTGCCAGCAGTGGGAGGTCGGGCACCCTTGGGGAGCAGTACTTC

d_call: TRBD2
clone_size: many
j_call: TRBJ2-5
v_call: TRBV5-1
cdr3_aa: CASSLAQTSGEETQYF
cdr3_nt: TGCGCCAGCAGCTTGGCCCAGACTAGCGGGGAAGAGACCCAGTACTTC

d_call: .
clone_size: many
j_call: TRBJ2-7
v_call: TRBV5-1
cdr3_aa: CASSLGGKDSYEQYF
cdr3_nt: TGCGCCAGCAGCTTGGGGGGAAAGGACTCCTACGAGCAGTACTTC

d_call: TRBD1
clone_size: many
j_call: TRBJ1-1
v_call: TRBV5-1
cdr3_aa: CASSRDRGRTEAFF
cdr3_nt: TGCGCCAGCAGCAGGGACAGGGGAAGGACTGAAGCTTTCTTT

d_call: .
clone_size: few
j_call: TRBJ2-7
v_call: TRBV15
cdr3_aa: CATSRDKSSSLYEQYF
cdr3_nt: TGTGCCACCAGCAGAGATAAGTCTTCGTCTCTCTACGAGCAGTACTTC

d_call: .
clone_size: many
j_call: TRBJ2-6
v_call: TRBV5-1
cdr3_aa: CASSPRGAGANVLTF
cdr3_nt: TGCGCCAGCAGCCCAAGGGGGGCTGGGGCCAACGTCCTGACTTTC